This TCR gamma chain was recovered during a study of intestinal T cells in coeliac disease. Study-level information: Controls in the TRG cohort averaged 54.8 years, coeliac patients around 15.

Using roughly 0.2 ug of biopsy DNA, TRG was amplified with LymphoTrack primers. TCRdb called clones from the multiplex PCR reads again using CATT. The sample includes some 740 gamma-chain clones, around 48% of them seen just once. This CDR3 has 18 residues. J was trimmed by 2 bases and V by 1 base; bases with no gene match: 13. Germline CDR1 is EGSNGY and CDR2 is YDSYNSKV. Each case's genomic DNA was extracted from ten roughly 5-µm formalin-fixed paraffin-embedded scrolls. In regard to this clone: Its target is not known.

Study observations and caveats: An age-split analysis gave no significant classification. Reported leave-one-out accuracy of TRD kmer clustering was over 85%.

The clonotype was recovered from a human donor with celiac disease. Sequencing was performed on a duodenal biopsy. V gene TRGV2 combines with J gene TRGJP2. The CDR3 DNA reads TGTGCCACCTGGGACGGCCGAATTCCCTGGAGTAGTGATTGGATCAAGACGTTT. The encoded protein is CATWDGRIPWSSDWIKTF.